Following are 15 T cell receptor beta chains from one sample sequenced in a study of CD8+CD57+ T cells in acquired aplastic anemia. Sequenced patients had shown CD8+CD57+ cell expansion by flow cytometry. CDR3 and TCR beta VDJ profiling relied on a genomic DNA template. TCRdb re-derived calls from the reads in MiXCR, one entry per CDR3 protein. Of about 160,000 distinct CDR3 sequences listed, about 48% were seen once; the top ten hold 30% to 40%. The sequenced sample consisted of sorted CD4+, CD8+, or CD8+CD57+ T cells (not recorded which) from PBMCs. Receptors were obtained from a human donor with aplastic anemia.

This clonotype was detected only once. The chain joins TRBV20-1 to TRBJ1-1; D is undetermined. Between the trimmed V and J ends, which lost 5 bases and 4 bases, there was a span of 14 bases. CDR1 and CDR2 (germline): DFQATT, SNEGSKA (reference sequence). CDR3 length equals 13 residues. CDR3 region: CSAPGGGATEAFF. The CDR3 nucleotides are TGCAGTGCTCCCGGAGGAGGCGCCACTGAAGCTTTCTTT.

This clonotype showed up just a few times. The J gene is TRBJ2-7, the V gene TRBV27; 7 nucleotides match TRBD1. The germline V gene encodes CDR1 MNHEY and CDR2 SMNVEV (reference sequence). The CDR3 extends over 15 amino acids. V trimming: 4 bases; J trimming: 4 bases; junction bases outside the gene matches: 10. The CDR3 sequence is CASSSGEGAGYEQYF. CDR3 in DNA: TGTGCCAGCAGTTCTGGCGAGGGGGCAGGGTACGAGCAGTACTTC.

V gene TRBV7-9 combines with J gene TRBJ1-2; D gene ambiguous. Trimming took off 0 bases at V and 8 bases at J, with 10 bases between the two ends. CDR1 SEHNR and CDR2 FQNEAQ come from the germline V gene (reference sequence). CDR3 length: 13 amino acids. Here the CDR3 reads CASSLAWVDGYTF. CDR3 sequence (DNA): TGTGCCAGCAGCTTAGCTTGGGTAGACGGCTACACCTTC.

V is TRBV2 and J is TRBJ2-1; the D is unclear. The CDR3 has 11 residues. Trimming removed 8 bases from V and 4 bases from J, with 6 bases in between. CDR1 is SNHLY, CDR2 FYNNEI, per germline. The CDR3 sequence is CASLQYNEQFF. As DNA, the CDR3 is TGTGCCAGCCTCCAGTACAATGAGCAGTTCTTC.

The chain combines TRBV7-2 with TRBJ1-4; D unresolved. CDR1 SGHTA and CDR2 FQGNSA come from the germline V gene. This CDR3 is built from 16 residues. Trimming left V 1 base short and J 0 bases short, with 9 bases between. CDR3 protein: CASSLGQTATNEKLFF. For the CDR3, the DNA is TGTGCCAGCAGCTTAGGGCAGACTGCAACTAATGAAAAACTGTTTTTT. Combining the CDR3 with reference TRBV7-2 and TRBJ1-4 gives the whole variable domain GAGVSQSPSNKVTEKGKDVELRCDPISGHTALYWYRQSLGQGLEFLIYFQGNSAPDKSGLPSDRFSAERTGGSVSTLTIQRTQQEDSAVYLCASSLGQTATNEKLFFGSGTQLSVL.

This clonotype was seen at least ten times. The chain carries TRBV11-3 and TRBJ2-5; 8 bases fit TRBD2. The CDR3 sequence is 15 residues long. Germline V gene data show CDR1 as SGHNT and CDR2 as YENEEA. V gave up 4 bases and J gave up 4 bases; unmatched junction bases: 8. The CDR3, as DNA: TGTGCCAGCAGCTCTCCTAGCGGGCGGGGAGAGACCCAGTACTTC. It codes for CASSSPSGRGETQYF.

At least ten counts were recorded for this clonotype. The chain combines TRBV4-1 with TRBJ2-7; 9 positions agree with TRBD2. Germline assignment: CDR1 MGHRA and CDR2 YSYEKL. Trimming removed 3 bases from V and 4 bases from J; junction bases left unmatched: 10. The CDR3 consists of 16 residues. The CDR3 DNA reads as TGCGCCAGCAGCCACCTCAGCGGGGGGAACCTATACGAGCAGTACTTC. Protein: CASSHLSGGNLYEQYF.

V gene TRBV9 combines with J gene TRBJ2-7; possible D gene TRBD2, 6 bases. Germline CDR1 SGDLS, CDR2 YYNGEE. The CDR3 is made up of 16 amino acids. Between the trimmed V and J ends, which lost 4 bases and 0 bases, there was a span of 17 bases. CDR3 DNA sequence: TGTGCCAGCAGCCCCATCGGGCGGGACGGCTCCTACGAGCAGTACTTC. As protein: CASSPIGRDGSYEQYF.

The V call is TRBV19, the J call TRBJ1-2; the D is unclear. The germline gives CDR1 LNHDA, CDR2 SQIVND (reference sequence). The CDR3 is 15 residues long. Trimming left V 6 bases short and J 4 bases short, with 18 bases between. CDR3 in amino acids: CASRMGPRLFYGYTF. CDR3 bases: TGTGCCAGTAGAATGGGCCCCCGGTTGTTCTATGGCTACACCTTC.

V and J are TRBV20-1 and TRBJ2-1, with D possibly TRBD1 on 5 matching bases. Germline-derived CDR1 and CDR2 are DFQATT and SNEGSKA (reference sequence). Deletions cut 1 base from V and 6 bases from J, with 7 bases between. CDR3 size: 12 residues. The CDR3 nucleotides read TGCAGTGCTAGAGCGCAGGGCAATGAGCAGTTCTTC. This encodes CSARAQGNEQFF.

Concerning this clonotype: Germline is not matched at one junction end, which may reflect a read error. This chain links TRBV27 with TRBJ2-1; D assignment may be TRBD1 or TRBD2 (6 bases each). CDR1 and CDR2 (germline): MNHEY, SMNVEV (reference sequence). The CDR3 loop spans 14 amino acids. The DNA for the CDR3 is TGTGCCGGCAGTTTACAGGGAGGCTACAATGAGCAGTTCTTC. Translated, it gives CAGSLQGGYNEQFF.

This clonotype has ten or more counts. V gene TRBV9 combines with J gene TRBJ2-3; the D is unclear. Germline CDR1 is SGDLS and CDR2 is YYNGEE. The ends were cut back, 2 bases at V and 2 bases at J, with 12 bases in the middle. The CDR3 runs 15 residues. As DNA, the CDR3 is TGTGCCAGCAGCGTCGTTAGAGAACCCACAGATACGCAGTATTTT. Residues: CASSVVREPTDTQYF.

This clonotype has at least ten counts. This chain uses TRBV11-1 with TRBJ2-7; D may correspond to TRBD1 or TRBD2 (5 bases each). The length of the CDR3 is 15 residues. Trimming shortened V by 2 bases and J by 0 bases, and 11 bases separated the two germline ends. Germline CDR1 and CDR2: SGHAT and FQDESV (reference sequence). CDR3 protein: CASSLLTGPSYEQYF. The CDR3 DNA sequence: TGTGCCAGCAGCTTATTAACGGGGCCCTCCTACGAGCAGTACTTC.

This clonotype was detected ten times or more. This chain joins TRBV7-2 and TRBJ2-2; D is ambiguous. Germline V gives CDR1 SGHTA, CDR2 FQGNSA. This CDR3 has 15 residues. Trimming took 5 bases from V and 5 from J, leaving 15 bases between them. CDR3 nucleotide sequence: TGTGCCAGCAGCCCAGGAGCCCCGACGACCGGGGAGCTGTTTTTT. It yields the protein CASSPGAPTTGELFF.

This clonotype showed up many times. The chain uses TRBV9 and TRBJ2-7, with TRBD2 matching 9 bases. V trimming: 2 bases; J trimming: 0 bases; junction bases outside the gene matches: 3. The CDR3 sequence is 15 residues long. Germline V CDR1 and CDR2: SGDLS, YYNGEE. This CDR3 is CASSVGLAPSYEQYF. The CDR3, as DNA: TGTGCCAGCAGCGTCGGACTAGCGCCCTCCTACGAGCAGTACTTC.